This T cell receptor beta chain was identified in a study of blood T cell repertoires in COVID-19. For the study at large: Both acute and convalescent COVID-19 samples were obtained from the United States, Italy and Spain. Sources were T cells, B-cell-depleted T cells, or PBMCs; the material itself was cDNA or gDNA.

V dropped 3 bases and J dropped 6 bases, with 17 bases sitting between them. Per the germline V gene, CDR1 is MDHEN and CDR2 is SYDVKM. The CDR3 is made up of 15 amino acids. Seattle participants joined during active infection and were tracked over time. As processed by the authors: Amplified reference gene primers provided the basis for estimating nucleated cell counts. The data were produced by immunoSEQ multiplex PCR, yet TCRdb's version contains in-frame clones alone and is incomplete. V, J and clone size derive from that table, while D and trimming were established from the DNA sequence. The sample contains 250,000 to 400,000 clones, 88% of which appear only once.

The gene calls are TRBV28 and TRBJ1-2, with a possible D match to TRBD1 (6 bases). The sample taken for sequencing was peripheral blood. The source is a woman in her thirties with COVID-19, enrolled during active disease. This CDR3 reads CASSFSPGTKNGYTF. CDR3 nucleotides: TGTGCCAGCAGTTTTTCCCCCGGGACAAAGAATGGCTACACCTTC.